Presented here are 26 T cell receptor beta chains from one specimen sequenced in a study of cytomegalovirus exposure and HLA in healthy donors. PCR used 60 Vbeta primers and 13 Jbeta primers. TCRdb's table, derived via immunoSEQ multiplex PCR, lists solely in-frame clones and lacks some. The sample includes about 120,000 clones, about 75% of them seen just once. The specimen was PBMCs. The receptors were gathered from a man aged 60 to 75 in good health and CMV-seropositive.

V gene TRBV10-3 combines with J gene TRBJ2-7; D might be TRBD1 (5 bases). The CDR3 is made up of 15 amino acids. Trimming stripped 6 bases from V and 7 bases from J, with 22 bases between. Germline values: CDR1 ENHRY, CDR2 SYGVKD. The CDR3, as DNA: TGTGCCATCAGAACAAGCAGTAACACCCAGGGTGAGCAGTACTTC. Translating gives CAIRTSSNTQGEQYF.

Remarks on this clone: One end of the junction is discordant with germline, which a read error may explain. The rearrangement links TRBV11-2 to TRBJ2-7, with D possibly TRBD1 on 5 matching bases. CDR1 is SGHAT, CDR2 FQNNGV, per germline. The CDR3 has 14 residues. CDR3 DNA: TGTGCCAGCAGCTTAGCTCAGGGTAGCTACGGGCAGTACTTC. Translation gives CASSLAQGSYGQYF.

The rearrangement links TRBV5-1 to TRBJ1-1; TRBD1 aligns across 12 bases. This CDR3 contains 14 residues. J was trimmed by 5 bases and V by 4 bases; bases with no gene match: 3. Germline-derived CDR1 and CDR2 are SGHRS and YFSETQ. The CDR3 sequence: CASSAGQGATEAFF. The CDR3 DNA follows: TGCGCCAGCAGCGCGGGACAGGGGGCGACTGAAGCTTTCTTT.

The chain employs TRBV7-3 and TRBJ2-1; tentatively, D is TRBD2 (5 bases). V was pared by 5 bases and J by 8 bases, with 19 bases between. CDR1 and CDR2 from the germline V gene are SGHTA and FQGTGA. There are 15 residues in the CDR3. CDR3 nucleotides: TGTGCCAGCAGCCCCACCCCCGGAAGGAGGCATGAGCAGTTCTTC. Protein sequence: CASSPTPGRRHEQFF.

The V gene is TRBV2, the J gene TRBJ2-5, with 7 bases lining up with TRBD1. The J call may be incorrect, as the DNA end agrees better with TRBJ2-7. Germline assignment: CDR1 SNHLY and CDR2 FYNNEI. The CDR3 extends over 13 amino acids. The DNA for the CDR3 is TGTGCCAGCGGGGGACAGCAGGGCTACGAGCAGTACTTC. Protein product: CASGGQQGYEQYF.

In this sample, this clone turned up once. The chain employs TRBV10-1 and TRBJ2-5; D unresolved. The V end lost 2 bases, the J end lost 7 bases, and 14 bases lay between the germline ends. The CDR3 is 14 amino acids. CDR1 and CDR2 (germline): WNHNN, SYGVQD (reference sequence). The CDR3, as DNA: TGCGCCAGCAGTGAGAACACATTAAGTGGGACCCAGTACTTC. Protein sequence: CASSENTLSGTQYF.

This clone was seen a handful of times. J is TRBJ1-1 and V is TRBV6-5, with 7 bases lining up with TRBD1. V lost 7 bases to trimming and J lost 1 base; unmatched junction nucleotides: 9. Germline V gene lookup returns CDR1 MNHEY and CDR2 SVGAGI. The CDR3 extends over 15 amino acids. The CDR3 loop reads CASNTGQERNTEAFF. The CDR3 DNA sequence: TGTGCCAGCAACACCGGACAGGAACGGAACACTGAAGCTTTCTTT.

The chain employs TRBV18 and TRBJ1-6; 9 bases line up with TRBD1. The CDR3 totals 13 residues. The germline V gene has CDR1 KGHSH and CDR2 LQKENI. After removal of 9 bases from V and 6 bases from J, the junction contained 3 bases not matched to a gene. This CDR3 is CASLDRGNSPLHF. Written as DNA, the CDR3 is TGTGCCAGTCTGGACAGGGGTAATTCACCCCTCCACTTT.

This sequence joins TRBV9 and TRBJ1-3; D is unclear. V lost 5 bases, J lost 0 bases, and 9 bases lay in between. The germline CDR1 and CDR2 sequences are SGDLS and YYNGEE. CDR3 size: 14 residues. The CDR3 bases are TGTGCCAGCAGGAAGGGAGGCTCTGGAAACACCATATATTTT. Translated: CASRKGGSGNTIYF.

This clone came up a few times. This chain uses TRBV7-9 with TRBJ2-1; 7 bases are a match to TRBD2. Per the germline V gene, CDR1 is SEHNR and CDR2 is FQNEAQ (reference sequence). The CDR3 loop spans 15 amino acids. The V segment lost 0 bases and the J segment 6 bases; nucleotides outside the gene matches: 5. The DNA for the CDR3 is TGTGCCAGCAGCTTAGCGTACCTAGCGGTCAATGAGCAGTTCTTC. Translation: CASSLAYLAVNEQFF.

The chain joins TRBV25-1 to TRBJ2-7, with D tentatively TRBD2 (6 bases). Germline V gene lookup returns CDR1 MGHDK and CDR2 SYGVNS. The V gene lost 2 bases and the J gene lost 4 bases, with 9 bases spanning the gap. The CDR3 length is 13 residues. CDR3 in amino acids: CASSEAGRYEQYF. As DNA, the CDR3 is TGTGCCAGCAGTGAAGCGGGAAGGTACGAGCAGTACTTC.

The genes are TRBV4-1 and TRBJ2-5; D is perhaps TRBD1 (6 bases). V was cut by 4 bases and J by 2 bases, with 11 bases left in between. CDR3 size: 14 residues. Germline CDR1 and CDR2: MGHRA and YSYEKL. Here the CDR3 DNA reads TGCGCCAGCAGCCCCCCCGACAGGCAAGAGACCCAGTACTTC. This gives the protein CASSPPDRQETQYF.

V gene TRBV6-5 combines with J gene TRBJ1-1; D ambiguous. The germline V and J ends were trimmed by 1 base and 2 bases, with 11 bases remaining between them. The CDR3 runs to 15 residues. Germline V lookup: CDR1 MNHEY, CDR2 SVGAGI. CDR3 DNA: TGTGCCAGCAGTTACTTACAGATATCAAACACTGAAGCTTTCTTT. It yields the protein CASSYLQISNTEAFF.

This clone has only a few counts. The chain joins TRBV2 to TRBJ1-2; D gene ambiguous. Germline assignment: CDR1 SNHLY and CDR2 FYNNEI. This CDR3 is 14 amino acids long. Trimming stripped 6 bases from V and 0 bases from J, with 11 bases between. CDR3 amino acids: CASRRYYSNYGYTF. For the CDR3, the DNA is TGTGCCAGCAGGCGGTACTATTCTAACTATGGCTACACCTTC.

The chain carries TRBV14 and TRBJ2-1, with TRBD1 matching 7 bases. Germline V gene data show CDR1 as SGHDN and CDR2 as FVKESK. With 4 bases clipped from V and 4 bases from J, the junction kept 7 bases outside the gene matches. The CDR3 consists of 15 residues. In DNA, the CDR3 is TGTGCCAGCAGCCGACAGGGAGAGGGTTACAATGAGCAGTTCTTC. Protein product: CASSRQGEGYNEQFF. Variable domain in full (rest from reference TRBV14 and TRBJ2-1): EAGVTQFPSHSVIEKGQTVTLRCDPISGHDNLYWYRRVMGKEIKFLLHFVKESKQDESGMPNNRFLAERTGGTYSTLKVQPAELEDSGVYFCASSRQGEGYNEQFFGPGTRLTVL.

The rearrangement joins TRBV19 to TRBJ2-3, with D possibly matching TRBD2 (6 bases). The CDR3 totals 14 residues. V lost 4 bases to trimming and J lost 1 base, with 9 bases between them. CDR1 LNHDA and CDR2 SQIVND come from the germline V gene (reference sequence). The CDR3: CASSSERGTDTQYF. The CDR3 DNA follows: TGTGCCAGTAGTAGTGAGCGGGGCACAGATACGCAGTATTTT.

This clone was seen once. The chain uses TRBV6-5 and TRBJ1-1; 9 bases align to TRBD1. J lost 9 bases, V lost 6 bases, and 5 bases had no gene match. The CDR3 loop spans 12 amino acids. The germline V gene has CDR1 MNHEY and CDR2 SVGAGI. CDR3 coding DNA: TGTGCCAGCAGCTCGACAGGGGGGAAAGCTTTCTTT. Translation gives CASSSTGGKAFF.

V gene TRBV5-1 combines with J gene TRBJ2-1; 12 positions match TRBD1. The CDR3 consists of 15 residues. Germline CDR1 SGHRS, CDR2 YFSETQ. J lost 7 bases, V lost 1 base, and 3 bases had no gene match. The DNA of the CDR3 is TGCGCCAGCAGCTTGACGGGACAGGGGGCGAATGAGCAGTTCTTC. It translates to CASSLTGQGANEQFF.

This clone was observed a few times. The rearrangement links TRBV4-2 to TRBJ1-4, with D uncertain. The CDR3 contains 16 residues. V dropped 2 bases and J dropped 7 bases, with 17 bases sitting between them. Germline CDR1 is LGHNA and CDR2 is YNFKEQ. CDR3 sequence: CASSQPRSLEGEKLFF. In DNA, the CDR3 is TGTGCCAGCAGCCAACCCCGGTCCCTTGAGGGTGAAAAACTGTTTTTT.

The genes are TRBV19 and TRBJ1-2; tentatively, D is TRBD1 (5 bases). Germline lookup yields CDR1 LNHDA and CDR2 SQIVND (reference sequence). The CDR3 sequence is 13 residues long. Trimming took off 2 bases at V and 5 bases at J, with 9 bases between the two ends. The CDR3 sequence is CASSISGGYGYTF. CDR3 bases: TGTGCCAGTAGTATATCCGGGGGTTATGGCTACACCTTC.

The V gene is TRBV11-3, the J gene TRBJ1-1; no clear D. Germline V gene data show CDR1 as SGHNT and CDR2 as YENEEA. Trimming pared 4 bases from V and 3 bases from J, leaving 9 bases between. CDR3 size: 13 residues. CDR3 sequence (DNA): TGTGCCAGCAGCTCGGGGTACCACACTGAAGCTTTCTTT. It codes for CASSSGYHTEAFF.

The chain carries TRBV27 and TRBJ1-2; D not resolved. V was pared by 4 bases and J by 3 bases, with 15 bases between. Germline CDR1 MNHEY, CDR2 SMNVEV (reference sequence). There are 15 residues in the CDR3. The CDR3 coding sequence is TGTGCCAGCAGTTCACACGCGGGCGTAGACTATGGCTACACCTTC. This gives the protein CASSSHAGVDYGYTF.

This chain connects TRBV10-2 to TRBJ1-4; D is unclear. Germline V gives CDR1 WSHSY, CDR2 SAAADI. The CDR3 covers 17 residues. V was clipped by 6 bases and J by 0 bases, with 17 bases between them. Written as DNA, the CDR3 is TGCGCCAGCAGGCCTTCGGGTGGAGAGGCAACTAATGAAAAACTGTTTTTT. This codes for CASRPSGGEATNEKLFF.

The count of this clone is one. The chain links TRBV6-5 to TRBJ1-6; TRBD1 matches at 9 bases. This CDR3 region has 15 residues. Trimming took 6 bases from V and 6 from J; bases not matched to a gene: 6. Germline assignment: CDR1 MNHEY and CDR2 SVGAGI. CDR3 in DNA: TGTGCCAGCAGATATGGGACAGGGCGTAATTCACCCCTCCACTTT. Its protein is CASRYGTGRNSPLHF.

This clone was seen only a few times. The genes are TRBV10-3 and TRBJ1-4; 10 nucleotides line up with TRBD1. Germline loops: CDR1 ENHRY, CDR2 SYGVKD. CDR3 size: 11 residues. Trimming cost V 11 bases and J 8 bases; bases outside gene matches: 2. The DNA for the CDR3 is TGTGCCGTGGGACAGGGGGAAAAACTGTTTTTT. Its protein is CAVGQGEKLFF.

This clone has just a few counts. This chain joins TRBV7-2 and TRBJ2-2, with 10 bases aligning to TRBD2. This CDR3 contains 17 residues. Germline lookup yields CDR1 SGHTA and CDR2 FQGNSA. The trim removed 1 base at V and 6 bases at J, leaving 8 bases unmatched. DNA of the CDR3: TGTGCCAGCAGCTTAGGTTTACTAGCGGGGAAGGCCGGGGAGCTGTTTTTT. Translated: CASSLGLLAGKAGELFF.